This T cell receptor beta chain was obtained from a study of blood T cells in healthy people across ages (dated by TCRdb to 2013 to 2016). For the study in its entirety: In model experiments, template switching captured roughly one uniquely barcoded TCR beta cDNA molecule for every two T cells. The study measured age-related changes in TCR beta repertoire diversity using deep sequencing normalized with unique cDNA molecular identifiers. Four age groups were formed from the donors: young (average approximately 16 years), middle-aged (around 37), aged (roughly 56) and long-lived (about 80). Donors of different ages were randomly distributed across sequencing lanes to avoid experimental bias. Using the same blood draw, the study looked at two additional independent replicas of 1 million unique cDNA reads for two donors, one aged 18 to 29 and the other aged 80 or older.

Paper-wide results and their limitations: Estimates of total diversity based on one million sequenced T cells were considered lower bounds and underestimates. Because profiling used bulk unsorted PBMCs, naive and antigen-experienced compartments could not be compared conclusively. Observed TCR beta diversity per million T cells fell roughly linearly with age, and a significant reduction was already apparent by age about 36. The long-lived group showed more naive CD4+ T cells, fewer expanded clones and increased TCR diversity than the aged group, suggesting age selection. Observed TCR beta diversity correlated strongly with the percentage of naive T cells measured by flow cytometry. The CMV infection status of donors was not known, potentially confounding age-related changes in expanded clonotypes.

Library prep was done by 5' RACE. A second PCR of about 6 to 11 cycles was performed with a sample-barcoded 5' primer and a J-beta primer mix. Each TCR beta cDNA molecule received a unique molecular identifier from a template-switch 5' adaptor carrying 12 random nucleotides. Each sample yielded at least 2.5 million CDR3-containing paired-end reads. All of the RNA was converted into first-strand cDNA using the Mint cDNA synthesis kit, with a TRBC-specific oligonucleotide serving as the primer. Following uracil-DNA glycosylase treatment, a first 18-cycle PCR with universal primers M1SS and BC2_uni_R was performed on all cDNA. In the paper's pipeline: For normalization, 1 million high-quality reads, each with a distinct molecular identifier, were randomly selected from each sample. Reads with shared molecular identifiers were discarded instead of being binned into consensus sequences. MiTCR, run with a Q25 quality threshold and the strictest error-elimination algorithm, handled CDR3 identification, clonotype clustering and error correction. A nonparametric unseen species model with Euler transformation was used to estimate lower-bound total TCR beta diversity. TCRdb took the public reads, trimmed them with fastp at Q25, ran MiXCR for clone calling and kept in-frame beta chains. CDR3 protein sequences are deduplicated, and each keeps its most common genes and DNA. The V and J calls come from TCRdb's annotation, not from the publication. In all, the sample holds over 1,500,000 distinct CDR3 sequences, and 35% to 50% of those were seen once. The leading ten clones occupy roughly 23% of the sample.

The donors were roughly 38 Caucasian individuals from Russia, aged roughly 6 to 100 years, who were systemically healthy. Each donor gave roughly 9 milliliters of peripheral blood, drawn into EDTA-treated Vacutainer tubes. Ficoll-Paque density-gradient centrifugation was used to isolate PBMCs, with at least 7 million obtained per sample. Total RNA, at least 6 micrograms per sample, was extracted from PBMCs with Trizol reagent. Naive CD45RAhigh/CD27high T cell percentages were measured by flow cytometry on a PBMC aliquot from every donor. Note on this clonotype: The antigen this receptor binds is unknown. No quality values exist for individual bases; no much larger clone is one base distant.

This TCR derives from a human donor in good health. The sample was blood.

The nucleotide sequence reads as follows: TGCGCCAGCAGCCGGGACATCACCTTGAACTACGAGCAGTACTTC. Translated, it reads CASSRDITLNYEQYF. Recombination linked TRBV4-3 to TRBJ2-7; 6 matching bases give a weak D call of TRBD1. Including cysteine and phenylalanine, the CDR3 has 15 amino acids. Only the CDR3 region is kept as DNA, spanning 45 bases read in frame from base 1. CDR1 is given as LGHNA and CDR2 as YSLEER, both from the germline V gene. V loses 4 bases, J loses 3 bases, and the germline ends lie 16 bases apart.